A single sample gave rise to the 11 T cell receptor beta chains below, sequenced in a study of radiation and T cells in renal cell carcinoma. Assay: immunoSEQ multiplex PCR; the TCRdb copy retains only in-frame clones and omits some. There are more than 100,000 clones in the sample; approximately 90% occur only once, and about 5.6% lies in the top ten. The time point denotes: blood 2 weeks post-SBRT. As for treatment: 15 Gy SBRT to primary tumor, nephrectomy 4 weeks later. The input for sequencing was blood, taken from a patient whose treatment included radiotherapy and nephrectomy. The receptors come from a woman between 65 and 79 years old with renal cell carcinoma.

The rearrangement joins TRBV10-3 to TRBJ2-7, with 7 bases lining up with TRBD1. CDR1 is ENHRY, CDR2 SYGVKD, per germline. Trimming removed 7 bases from V and 6 bases from J; junction bases left unmatched: 9. The CDR3 runs to 13 residues. The CDR3 sequence: CAIKRDSEGEQYF. In DNA form, the CDR3 reads TGTGCCATCAAACGGGACAGCGAAGGCGAGCAGTACTTC.

V gene TRBV5-6 combines with J gene TRBJ2-1; maybe TRBD1 (5 bases). The CDR3 length is 15 residues. Between the trimmed V and J ends, which lost 4 bases and 4 bases, there was a span of 15 bases. Germline V gene sequence: CDR1 SGHDT, CDR2 YYEEEE. The CDR3 spells CASSRTLVTYNEQFF. Here the CDR3 DNA reads TGTGCCAGCAGCCGGACATTGGTAACATACAATGAGCAGTTCTTC.

This chain links TRBV30 with TRBJ1-1, with unresolved D. The germline V and J ends were trimmed by 0 bases and 4 bases, with 12 bases remaining between them. CDR1 is GTSNPN, CDR2 SVGIG, per germline (reference sequence). The CDR3 spans 14 residues. As DNA, the CDR3 is TGTGCCTGGAGTGTATTTCTCCCGGGCACTGAAGCTTTCTTT. This codes for CAWSVFLPGTEAFF.

The rearrangement joins TRBV27 to TRBJ2-7, with 8 nucleotides matching TRBD1. Germline values: CDR1 MNHEY, CDR2 SMNVEV (reference sequence). This CDR3 is 15 amino acids long. Unmatched junction bases numbered 8, after V lost 6 bases and J lost 1 base. The CDR3 protein is CASRDFGQGSYEQYF. CDR3 sequence (DNA): TGTGCCAGCAGGGATTTTGGACAGGGTTCCTACGAGCAGTACTTC.

This clone was recorded once. The chain recombines TRBV29-1 with TRBJ1-1; D perhaps matches TRBD1 (6 bases). The CDR3 sequence is 14 residues long. V dropped 1 base and J dropped 5 bases, with 14 bases sitting between them. Germline V gene data show CDR1 as SQVTM and CDR2 as ANQGSEA. Here the CDR3 reads CSVEGGVRGTEAFF. In DNA, the CDR3 is TGCAGCGTTGAAGGGGGGGTCAGGGGAACTGAAGCTTTCTTT.

The chain links TRBV9 to TRBJ1-6, with 9 bases matching TRBD1. V shed 2 bases and J 7 bases; nucleotides not matched to a gene: 4. Per the germline V gene, CDR1 is SGDLS and CDR2 is YYNGEE. The length of the CDR3 is 15 residues. This CDR3 reads CASSVDGTGNSPLHF. CDR3 nucleotide sequence: TGTGCCAGCAGCGTGGACGGGACAGGGAATTCACCCCTCCACTTT. Full variable domain (rest looked up from reference TRBV9 and TRBJ1-6): DSGVTQTPKHLITATGQRVTLRCSPRSGDLSVYWYQQSLDQGLQFLIQYYNGEERAKGNILERFSAQQFPDLHSELNLSSLELGDSALYFCASSVDGTGNSPLHFGNGTRLTVT.

This clone was seen only a few times. V gene TRBV2 combines with J gene TRBJ1-5; 7 nucleotides agree with TRBD1. This CDR3 has 13 amino acids. After removal of 5 bases from V and 7 bases from J, the junction contained 5 bases not matched to a gene. Germline V lookup: CDR1 SNHLY, CDR2 FYNNEI. The CDR3 nucleotides read TGTGCCAGCAGTACCGACAGGGACCAGCCCCAGCATTTT. Translated, it gives CASSTDRDQPQHF.

This rearrangement joins TRBV19 to TRBJ2-5, with 7 bases that match TRBD1. With 0 bases clipped from V and 4 bases from J, the junction kept 5 bases outside the gene matches. The germline V gene has CDR1 LNHDA and CDR2 SQIVND (reference sequence). CDR3 length equals 15 residues. The CDR3 DNA follows: TGTGCCAGTAGTATAGAGGGACAGAGTAGAGAGACCCAGTACTTC. It is translated as CASSIEGQSRETQYF.

V gene TRBV6-1 combines with J gene TRBJ2-2; TRBD1 matches 7 bases. The junction had 7 bases not matched to a gene; V was cut back by 1 base and J by 5 bases. The CDR3 has 16 residues. The germline V gene encodes CDR1 MNHNS and CDR2 SASEGT. This chain's CDR3 is CASSEVRGRRTGELFF. DNA of the CDR3: TGTGCCAGCAGTGAAGTGAGGGGGCGCAGGACCGGGGAGCTGTTTTTT.

This clone turned up a few times. V usage is TRBV6-1 and J usage is TRBJ1-1, with a tentative D call TRBD1 (5 bases). Germline V CDR1 and CDR2: MNHNS, SASEGT. This CDR3 is built from 13 residues. The V end was cut by 10 bases, the J end by 0 bases, with 12 bases between. CDR3 sequence: CATMGPVNTEAFF. Here the CDR3 DNA reads TGTGCCACCATGGGACCGGTGAACACTGAAGCTTTCTTT.

V usage is TRBV5-6 and J usage is TRBJ2-1; 9 nucleotides align to TRBD1. V was pared by 1 base and J by 3 bases, with 2 bases of the junction left unmatched. The CDR3 totals 15 residues. The germline CDR1 and CDR2 sequences are SGHDT and YYEEEE. CDR3 nucleotide sequence: TGTGCCAGCAGCTTGTGGGACAGGGACTACAATGAGCAGTTCTTC. This sequence encodes CASSLWDRDYNEQFF.